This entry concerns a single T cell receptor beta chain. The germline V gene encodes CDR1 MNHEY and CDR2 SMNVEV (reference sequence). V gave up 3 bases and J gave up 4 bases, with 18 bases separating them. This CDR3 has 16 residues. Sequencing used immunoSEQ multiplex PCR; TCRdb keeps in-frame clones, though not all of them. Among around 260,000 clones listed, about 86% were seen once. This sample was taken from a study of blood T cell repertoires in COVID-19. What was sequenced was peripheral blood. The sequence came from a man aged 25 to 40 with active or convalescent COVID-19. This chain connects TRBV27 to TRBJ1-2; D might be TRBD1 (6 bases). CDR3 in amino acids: CASSLWGQRKTYGYTF. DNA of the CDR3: TGTGCCAGCAGTTTGTGGGGGCAGCGAAAGACCTATGGCTACACCTTC.